Listed below are T cell receptor beta chains from one sample, sequenced in a study of CD8 T cells in ankylosing spondylitis. TCRdb reanalysed the 5' RACE reads using MiXCR and keeps one entry per CDR3 protein. The data show about 360,000 distinct CDR3 sequences, with more than 20% seen just once and around 13% held by the top ten. Specimen: blood, either unsorted or a sorted T cell fraction (not recorded which). These receptors were obtained from a male donor with ankylosing spondylitis or in good health (not recorded which). CDR3s include the opening cysteine and the closing phenylalanine or tryptophan. Expanded clones get a size class; other rows say once, few or many, or leave the size out.

TRBV19	TRBJ2-7	.	CASSMAGPGGEQYF
TRBV29-1	TRBJ2-5	.	CSVETWRSETQYF
TRBV25-1	TRBJ2-3	few	CASSDRIHTDTQYF
TRBV21-1	TRBJ2-7	few	CASSKVKGTYEQYF
TRBV6-2/TRBV6-3	TRBJ2-5	.	CASNYVGLQETQYF
TRBV29-1	TRBJ2-7	few	CSVASGGAYEQYF
TRBV12-3/TRBV12-4	TRBJ2-1	few	CASSFLGGHNEQFF
TRBV20-1	TRBJ2-7	.	CSARDGMGGVSYEQYF
TRBV12-3/TRBV12-4	TRBJ2-7	many	CASSSGGATYEQYF
TRBV12-3/TRBV12-4	TRBJ2-2	.	CASNPDERTGELFF
TRBV15	TRBJ2-3	few	CATSRDRADTQYF
TRBV30	TRBJ2-7	few	CAGDRAGEQYF
TRBV5-1	TRBJ2-2	.	CASSPLETYTGELFF
TRBV25-1	TRBJ1-2	many	CASSVQSSGYTF
TRBV7-8	TRBJ2-1	few	CASSPGQGASYNEQFF
TRBV20-1	TRBJ1-2	few	CSARQTGNLNYGYTF
TRBV12-3/TRBV12-4	TRBJ2-7	.	CASSQTTVDEQYF
TRBV30	TRBJ2-5	few	CAWSVSAGETQYF
TRBV3-1	TRBJ1-2	.	CASSQDASRDSQKGYTF
TRBV2	TRBJ2-7	.	CASAGEGGLYEQYF
TRBV7-8	TRBJ2-5	many	CASSLLTGSQETQYF
TRBV5-1	TRBJ2-2	few	CASSLFYTGELFF
TRBV12-3/TRBV12-4	TRBJ2-7	few	CASGTTSYEQYF
TRBV29-1	TRBJ2-7	few	CSVEDKARESYEQYF
TRBV20-1	TRBJ2-2	.	CSARDSGGPGGELFF
TRBV14	TRBJ2-3	few	CASSQDKEGPYTDTQYF
TRBV7-9	TRBJ2-1	few	CASTAVQGANNEQFF
TRBV11-2	TRBJ2-5	.	CASSSGTSGEIQETQYF
TRBV9	TRBJ2-3	.	CASSVGGTSWTDTQYF
TRBV4-1	TRBJ1-1	few	CASSQSTWLTEAFF
TRBV4-1	TRBJ1-1	.	CASSQDLREAFF
TRBV5-6	TRBJ2-5	.	CASSSLAGGETQYF
TRBV28	TRBJ2-7	.	CASSPDRLESGEQYF
TRBV21-1	TRBJ2-1	.	CASNNSPRIGDEQFF
TRBV5-5	TRBJ2-1	.	CASSPQGWAYNEQFF
TRBV28	TRBJ2-3	.	CASRAIGQTSTDTQYF
TRBV20-1	TRBJ2-1	.	CSAREDRGTYNEQFF
TRBV12-3/TRBV12-4	TRBJ2-3	few	CASSSRQGATDTQYF
TRBV15	TRBJ2-2	many	CATNNQPNTGELFF